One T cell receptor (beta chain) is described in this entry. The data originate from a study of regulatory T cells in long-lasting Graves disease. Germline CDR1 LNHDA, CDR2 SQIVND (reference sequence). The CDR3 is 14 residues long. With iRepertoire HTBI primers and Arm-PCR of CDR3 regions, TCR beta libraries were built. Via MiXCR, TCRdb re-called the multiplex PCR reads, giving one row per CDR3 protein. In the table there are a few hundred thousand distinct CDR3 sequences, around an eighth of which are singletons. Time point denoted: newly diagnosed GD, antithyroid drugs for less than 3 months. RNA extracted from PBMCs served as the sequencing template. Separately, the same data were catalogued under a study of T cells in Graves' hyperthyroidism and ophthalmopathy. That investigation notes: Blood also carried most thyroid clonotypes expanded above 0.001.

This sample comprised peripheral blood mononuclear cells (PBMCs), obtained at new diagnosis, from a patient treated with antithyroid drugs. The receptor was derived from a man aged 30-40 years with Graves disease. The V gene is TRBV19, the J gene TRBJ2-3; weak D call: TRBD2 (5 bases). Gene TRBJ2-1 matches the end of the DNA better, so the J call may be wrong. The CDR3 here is CASSALEGLIEQFF. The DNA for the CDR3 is TGTGCCAGTAGTGCCTTAGAGGGCCTTATTGAGCAGTTCTTC.